The clone carrying this T cell receptor beta chain was counted between two and nine times. Its antigen is not known. This specimen comes from a study of cytomegalovirus exposure and HLA in healthy donors. Study information: Previous work identified roughly 120 million unique TCR beta sequences from about 179 million T cells. Study-wide points: Sequencing artifact likely explains a cluster of highly shared sequence variants.

This CDR3 contains 15 residues. The ends lost 0 bases at V and 8 bases at J; junction bases unmatched: 8. The germline gives CDR1 SGHDT, CDR2 YYEEEE. The PCR made use of 60 Vbeta and 13 Jbeta primers. TCRdb keeps only in-frame clones here, not all; method: immunoSEQ multiplex PCR. The table lists 65,000 to 75,000 clones, 74% of them singletons. The chain couples TRBV5-6 to TRBJ1-2; TRBD1 agrees at 9 bases. Sequencing input: PBMCs. This TCR derives from a woman aged 55-70 years in good health and CMV-seropositive. The CDR3 reads CASSLGGTGRDGYTF. The CDR3 coding sequence is TGTGCCAGCAGCTTGGGCGGGACAGGGAGAGACGGCTACACCTTC.